This T cell receptor beta chain was observed in a study of T cells in women clearing cervical HPV infection. Looking at the study overall: Case blood was drawn when the lesion was first found; control blood after infection became undetectable. General study points: Timing of associations relative to infection is unclear; T-cell subsets were not isolated. A classifier using richness and V gene abundances reached an AUC of over 0.75. Cases carried less TRBV6-7 than controls: about 0.1% versus 0.15%.

About this clone itself: Its antigen is undetermined. The read terminates 3 residues ahead of where the CDR3 ends, so the germline J gene completes it.

Repertoires were generated with immunoSEQ multiplex PCR, while TCRdb's copy carries only in-frame clones and drops some. Here the sample table reports 45,000 to 50,000 clones. The germline V gene has CDR1 DFQATT and CDR2 SNEGSKA (reference sequence). The CDR3 spans 15 residues. Germline trimming cut 3 bases from V and 7 bases from J; bases unmatched to any gene: 10. Sequencing was performed on blood buffy coat. This chain links TRBV20-1 with TRBJ2-5; 11 bases align to TRBD2. The TCR was taken from a woman between 18 and 70 years old with a cervical HPV16 infection that either progressed to CIN3+ or cleared (not recorded which). This CDR3 reads CSASSGGAGEWTQYF. The CDR3 bases that were read are TGCAGTGCTAGTAGCGGGGGGGCCGGTGAGTGGACC.